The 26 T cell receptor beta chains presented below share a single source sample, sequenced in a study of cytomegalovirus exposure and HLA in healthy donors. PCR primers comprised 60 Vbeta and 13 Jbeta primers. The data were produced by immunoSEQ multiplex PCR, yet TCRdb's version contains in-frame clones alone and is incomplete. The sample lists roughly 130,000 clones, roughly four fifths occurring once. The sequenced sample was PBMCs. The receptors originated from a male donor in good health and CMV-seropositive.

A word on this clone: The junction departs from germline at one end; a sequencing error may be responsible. CDR3 sequence (DNA): TGTGCTAGCAGCCCCGTCCCGGGACAGGGAACAAAAGAGACCCAGTACTTC. Translation: CASSPVPGQGTKETQYF. This chain links TRBV7-7 with TRBJ2-5; the match to TRBD1 covers 9 bases. This CDR3 is built from 17 residues. Germline CDR1 reads SSHAT; CDR2 reads FNYEAQ (reference sequence).

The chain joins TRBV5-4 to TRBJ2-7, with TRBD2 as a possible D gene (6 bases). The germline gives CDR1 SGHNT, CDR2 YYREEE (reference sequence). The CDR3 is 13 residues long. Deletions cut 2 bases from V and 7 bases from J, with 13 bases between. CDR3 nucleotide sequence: TGTGCCAGCAGCTTTTATGCGGGGAGAGAGCAGTACTTC. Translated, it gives CASSFYAGREQYF.

CDR3: CASRTVSGNQPQHF. The CDR3 DNA follows: TGTGCCAGCAGGACAGTATCCGGCAATCAGCCCCAGCATTTT. The V call is TRBV6-5, the J call TRBJ1-5, with D possibly being TRBD1 (5 bases). Trimming took off 6 bases at V and 2 bases at J, with 11 bases between the two ends. CDR1 and CDR2 from the germline V gene are MNHEY and SVGAGI. The CDR3 has 14 residues.

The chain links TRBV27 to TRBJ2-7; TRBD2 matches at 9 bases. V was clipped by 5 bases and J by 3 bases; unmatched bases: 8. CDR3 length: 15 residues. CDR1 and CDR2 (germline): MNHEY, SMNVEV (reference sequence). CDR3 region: CASSPPETSGYEQYF. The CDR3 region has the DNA TGTGCCAGCAGTCCCCCCGAGACTAGCGGCTACGAGCAGTACTTC.

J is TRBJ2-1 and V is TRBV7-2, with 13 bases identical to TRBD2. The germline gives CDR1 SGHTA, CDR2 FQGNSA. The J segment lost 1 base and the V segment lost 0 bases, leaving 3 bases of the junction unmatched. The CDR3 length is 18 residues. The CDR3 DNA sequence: TGTGCCAGCAGCTTAGCTGGGACTAGCGGGGCGTCCTACAATGAGCAGTTCTTC. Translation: CASSLAGTSGASYNEQFF.

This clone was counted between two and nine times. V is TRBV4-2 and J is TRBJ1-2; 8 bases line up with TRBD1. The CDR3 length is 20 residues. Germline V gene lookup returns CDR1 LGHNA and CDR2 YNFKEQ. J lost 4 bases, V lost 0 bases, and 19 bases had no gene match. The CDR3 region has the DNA TGTGCCAGCAGCCAAGAAAGGAGAGACAGGGGTCTCTCTCCTATCTATGGCTACACCTTC. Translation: CASSQERRDRGLSPIYGYTF.

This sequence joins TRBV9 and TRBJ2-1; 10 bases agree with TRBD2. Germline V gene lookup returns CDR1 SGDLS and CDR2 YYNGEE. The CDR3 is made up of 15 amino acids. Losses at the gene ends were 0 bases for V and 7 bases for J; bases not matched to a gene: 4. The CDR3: CASSVVSSGSNEQFF. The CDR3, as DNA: TGTGCCAGCAGCGTAGTCTCTAGCGGGAGTAATGAGCAGTTCTTC.

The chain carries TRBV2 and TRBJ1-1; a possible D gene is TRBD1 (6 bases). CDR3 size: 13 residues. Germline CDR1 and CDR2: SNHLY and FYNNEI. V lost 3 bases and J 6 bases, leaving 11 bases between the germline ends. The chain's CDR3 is CASSDSRQAEAFF. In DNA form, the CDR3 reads TGTGCCAGCAGTGACTCCCGACAGGCTGAAGCTTTCTTT.

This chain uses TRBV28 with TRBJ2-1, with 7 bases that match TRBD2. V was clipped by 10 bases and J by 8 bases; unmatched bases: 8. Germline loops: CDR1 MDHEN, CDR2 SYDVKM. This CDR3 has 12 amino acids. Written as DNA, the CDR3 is TGTGCCACCCGACTAGCTAGGCATGAGCAGTTCTTC. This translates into CATRLARHEQFF.

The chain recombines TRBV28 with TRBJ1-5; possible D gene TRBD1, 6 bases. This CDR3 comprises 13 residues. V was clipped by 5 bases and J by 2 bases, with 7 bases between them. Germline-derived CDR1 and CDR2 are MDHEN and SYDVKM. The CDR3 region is CASSPGGNQPQHF. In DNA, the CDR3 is TGTGCCAGCAGTCCAGGGGGCAATCAGCCCCAGCATTTT.

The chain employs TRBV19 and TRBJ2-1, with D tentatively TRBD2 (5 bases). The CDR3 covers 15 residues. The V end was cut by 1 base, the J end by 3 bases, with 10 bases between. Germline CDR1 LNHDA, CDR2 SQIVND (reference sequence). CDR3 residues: CASSIVAYDYNEQFF. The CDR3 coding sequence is TGTGCCAGTAGTATAGTAGCGTACGACTACAATGAGCAGTTCTTC.

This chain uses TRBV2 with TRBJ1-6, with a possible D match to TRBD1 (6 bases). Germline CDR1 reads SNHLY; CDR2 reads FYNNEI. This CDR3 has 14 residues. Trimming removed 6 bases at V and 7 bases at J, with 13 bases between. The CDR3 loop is CASSELTGNSPLHF. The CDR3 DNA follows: TGTGCCAGCAGCGAGTTAACAGGGAATTCACCCCTCCACTTT.

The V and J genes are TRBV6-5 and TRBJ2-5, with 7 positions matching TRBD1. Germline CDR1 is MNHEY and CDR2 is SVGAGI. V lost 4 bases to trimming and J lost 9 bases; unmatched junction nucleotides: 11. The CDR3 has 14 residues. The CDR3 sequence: CASSSTRGGSAQYF. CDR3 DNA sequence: TGTGCCAGCAGTTCCACCCGAGGGGGCTCGGCCCAGTACTTC.

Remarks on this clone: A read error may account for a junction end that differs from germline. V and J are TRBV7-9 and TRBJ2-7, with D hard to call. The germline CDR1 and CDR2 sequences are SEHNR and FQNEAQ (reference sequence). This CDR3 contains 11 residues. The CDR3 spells CSSSPSYEQYF. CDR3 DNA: TGTTCCAGCAGCCCTTCCTACGAGCAGTACTTC.

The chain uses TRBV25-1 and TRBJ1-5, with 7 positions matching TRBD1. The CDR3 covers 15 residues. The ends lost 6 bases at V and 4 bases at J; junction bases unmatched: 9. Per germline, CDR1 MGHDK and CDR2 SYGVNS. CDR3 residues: CASRAGGTANQPQHF. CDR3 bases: TGTGCCAGCAGAGCTGGGGGGACAGCTAATCAGCCCCAGCATTTT.

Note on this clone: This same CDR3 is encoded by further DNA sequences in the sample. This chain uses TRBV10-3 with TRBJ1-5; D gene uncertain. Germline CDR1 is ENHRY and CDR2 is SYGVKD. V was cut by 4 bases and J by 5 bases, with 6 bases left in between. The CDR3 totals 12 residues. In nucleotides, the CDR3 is TGTGCCATCAGTGTCGGGGATCAGCCCCAGCATTTT. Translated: CAISVGDQPQHF.

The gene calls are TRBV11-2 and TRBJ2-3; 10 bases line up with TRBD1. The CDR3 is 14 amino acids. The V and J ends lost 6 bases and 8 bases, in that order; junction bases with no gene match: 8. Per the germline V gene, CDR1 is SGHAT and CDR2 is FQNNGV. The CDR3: CASSFGTGVGTQYF. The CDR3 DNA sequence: TGTGCCAGCAGTTTCGGGACAGGGGTTGGTACGCAGTATTTT.

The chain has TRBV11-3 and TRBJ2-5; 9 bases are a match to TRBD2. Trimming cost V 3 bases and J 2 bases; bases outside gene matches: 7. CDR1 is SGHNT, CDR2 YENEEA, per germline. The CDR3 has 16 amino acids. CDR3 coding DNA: TGTGCCAGCAGCTTGGGGCTAGCGGGGACACAAGAGACCCAGTACTTC. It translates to CASSLGLAGTQETQYF.

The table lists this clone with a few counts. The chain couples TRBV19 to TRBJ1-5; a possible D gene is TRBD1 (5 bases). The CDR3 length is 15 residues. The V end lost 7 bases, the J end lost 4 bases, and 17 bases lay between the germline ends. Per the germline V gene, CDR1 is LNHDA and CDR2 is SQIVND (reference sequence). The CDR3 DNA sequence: TGTGCCAGTAACCCCGCAGGGCAGACGAATCAGCCCCAGCATTTT. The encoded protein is CASNPAGQTNQPQHF.

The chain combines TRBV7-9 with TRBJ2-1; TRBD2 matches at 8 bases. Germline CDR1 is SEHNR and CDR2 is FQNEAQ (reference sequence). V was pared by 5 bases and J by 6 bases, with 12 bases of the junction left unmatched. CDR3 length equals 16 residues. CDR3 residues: CASSPAPGTSSNEQFF. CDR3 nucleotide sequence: TGTGCCAGCAGCCCCGCCCCCGGGACTAGTAGCAATGAGCAGTTCTTC.

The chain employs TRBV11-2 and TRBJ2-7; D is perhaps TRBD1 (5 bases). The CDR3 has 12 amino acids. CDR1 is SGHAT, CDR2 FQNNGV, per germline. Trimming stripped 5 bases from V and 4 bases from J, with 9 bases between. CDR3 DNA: TGTGCCAGCAGCCCTAACAGGTACGAGCAGTACTTC. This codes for CASSPNRYEQYF. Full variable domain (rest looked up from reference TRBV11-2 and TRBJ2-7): EAGVAQSPRYKIIEKRQSVAFWCNPISGHATLYWYQQILGQGPKLLIQFQNNGVVDDSQLPKDRFSAERLKGVDSTLKIQPAKLEDSAVYLCASSPNRYEQYFGPGTRLTVT.

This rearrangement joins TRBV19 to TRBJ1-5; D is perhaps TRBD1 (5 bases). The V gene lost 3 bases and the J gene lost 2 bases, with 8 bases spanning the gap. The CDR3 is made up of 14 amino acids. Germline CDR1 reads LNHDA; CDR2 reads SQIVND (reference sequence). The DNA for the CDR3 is TGTGCCAGTAGTATTGAACAGGGCAATCAGCCCCAGCATTTT. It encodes CASSIEQGNQPQHF.

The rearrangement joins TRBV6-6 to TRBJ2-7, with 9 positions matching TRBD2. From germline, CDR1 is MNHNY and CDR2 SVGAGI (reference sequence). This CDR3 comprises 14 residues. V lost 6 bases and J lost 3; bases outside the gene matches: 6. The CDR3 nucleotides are TGTGCCAGCAGAGAGCGGGAGGAATACTACGAGCAGTACTTC. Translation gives CASREREEYYEQYF.

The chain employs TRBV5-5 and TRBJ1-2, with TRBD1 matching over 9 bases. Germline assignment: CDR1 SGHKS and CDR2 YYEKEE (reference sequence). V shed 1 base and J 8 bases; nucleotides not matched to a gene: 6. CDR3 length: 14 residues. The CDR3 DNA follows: TGTGCCAGCAGCTTGCCGGGACAGGGTCGGGGCTACACCTTC. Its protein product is CASSLPGQGRGYTF.

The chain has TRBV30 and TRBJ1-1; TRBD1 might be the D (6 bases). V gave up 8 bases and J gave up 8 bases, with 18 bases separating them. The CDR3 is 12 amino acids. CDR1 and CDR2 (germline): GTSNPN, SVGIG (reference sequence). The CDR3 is CAEGEGPTEAFF. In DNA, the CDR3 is TGTGCCGAGGGGGAGGGACCGACCGAAGCTTTCTTT.

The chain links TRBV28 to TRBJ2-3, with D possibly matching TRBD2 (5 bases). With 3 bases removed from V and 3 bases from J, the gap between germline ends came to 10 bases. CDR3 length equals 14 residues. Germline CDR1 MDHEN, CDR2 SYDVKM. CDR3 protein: CASSFPRRTDTQYF. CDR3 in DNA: TGTGCCAGCAGTTTCCCGCGGAGGACAGATACGCAGTATTTT.